A single sample is the source of the 6 T cell receptor beta chains below, sequenced in a study of cytomegalovirus exposure and HLA in healthy donors. The PCR made use of 60 Vbeta and 13 Jbeta primers. Clones were sequenced by immunoSEQ multiplex PCR, and TCRdb holds only the in-frame ones, with some missing. The sample includes about 100,000 clones, roughly 80% of them seen just once. The sequencing sample was made of PBMCs. The receptor source for this set is a middle-aged man in good health and CMV-seropositive.

The chain combines TRBV7-9 with TRBJ1-6; 8 nucleotides align to TRBD1. The CDR3 length is 17 residues. With 4 bases clipped from V and 2 bases from J, the junction kept 7 bases outside the gene matches. Per the germline V gene, CDR1 is SEHNR and CDR2 is FQNEAQ (reference sequence). CDR3 coding DNA: TGTGCCAGCAGCTCGTCCGGGACAGGAGCCTATAATTCACCCCTCCACTTT. Translation: CASSSSGTGAYNSPLHF.

This clone was counted between two and nine times. The rearrangement uses TRBV27 and TRBJ1-5; possibly TRBD1 for D (5 bases). The CDR3 runs 16 residues. V lost 5 bases and J 5 bases, leaving 19 bases between the germline ends. Germline CDR1 and CDR2: MNHEY and SMNVEV (reference sequence). The CDR3 DNA follows: TGTGCCAGCAGTCCACCCTTGGCCCAGGGCCATCAGCCCCAGCATTTT. This gives the protein CASSPPLAQGHQPQHF.

V gene TRBV7-9 combines with J gene TRBJ2-1, with 7 bases lining up with TRBD1. This CDR3 contains 15 residues. The germline gives CDR1 SEHNR, CDR2 FQNEAQ (reference sequence). After removal of 0 bases from V and 5 bases from J, the junction contained 4 bases not matched to a gene. CDR3 sequence reads: CASSLAGQVDNEQFF. In DNA, the CDR3 is TGTGCCAGCAGCTTAGCAGGACAGGTCGACAATGAGCAGTTCTTC.

This sequence joins TRBV5-1 and TRBJ2-1; 7 bases align to TRBD2. The CDR3 is 15 amino acids. The V and J ends lost 3 bases and 0 bases, in that order; junction bases with no gene match: 3. Germline V gives CDR1 SGHRS, CDR2 YFSETQ. The CDR3 reads CASSSTSVSYNEQFF. The CDR3 nucleotides are TGCGCCAGCAGCTCAACTAGCGTCTCCTACAATGAGCAGTTCTTC. Complete variable domain (other parts from reference TRBV5-1 and TRBJ2-1): KAGVTQTPRYLIKTRGQQVTLSCSPISGHRSVSWYQQTPGQGLQFLFEYFSETQRNKGNFPGRFSGRQFSNSRSEMNVSTLELGDSALYLCASSSTSVSYNEQFFGPGTRLTVL.

The gene calls are TRBV18 and TRBJ2-5; D is unresolved. The assigned J gene may be wrong: the sequence end matches TRBJ2-7 better. Germline V lookup: CDR1 KGHSH, CDR2 LQKENI. This CDR3 has 14 residues. The CDR3 region is CASSPPSSYYEQYF. As DNA, the CDR3 is TGTGCCAGCTCACCACCCTCCAGTTACTACGAGCAGTACTTC.

The V call is TRBV29-1, the J call TRBJ2-1; the D gene is possibly TRBD2 (5 bases). The CDR3 extends over 16 amino acids. The germline gives CDR1 SQVTM, CDR2 ANQGSEA. The ends were cut back, 0 bases at V and 6 bases at J, with 18 bases in the middle. The CDR3 here is CSVEDRDGSLLNEQFF. The CDR3 DNA follows: TGCAGCGTTGAAGATCGGGATGGGTCCCTTCTCAATGAGCAGTTCTTC.